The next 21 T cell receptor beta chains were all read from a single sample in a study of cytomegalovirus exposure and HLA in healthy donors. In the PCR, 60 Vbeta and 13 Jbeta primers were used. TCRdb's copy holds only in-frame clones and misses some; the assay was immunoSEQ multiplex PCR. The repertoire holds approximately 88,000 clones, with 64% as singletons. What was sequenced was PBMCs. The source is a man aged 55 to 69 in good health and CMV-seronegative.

DNA for the CDR3: TGTGCCAGCAGCTTGGGGGGAGGGACAGGGGAGTCACCCCTCCACTTT. Protein sequence: CASSLGGGTGESPLHF. This chain connects TRBV5-5 to TRBJ1-6, with 10 bases matching TRBD1. Germline values: CDR1 SGHKS, CDR2 YYEKEE (reference sequence). The V and J ends lost 0 bases and 10 bases, in that order; junction bases with no gene match: 7. There are 16 residues in the CDR3.

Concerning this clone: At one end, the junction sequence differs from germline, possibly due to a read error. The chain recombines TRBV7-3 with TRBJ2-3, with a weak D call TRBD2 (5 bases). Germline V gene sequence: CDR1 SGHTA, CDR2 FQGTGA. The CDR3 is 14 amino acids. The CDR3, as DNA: TGTGCCAGCAGGTTTGGACTGGAATCGGATACGCAGTGTTTT. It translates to CASRFGLESDTQCF.

The CDR3 DNA follows: TGTGCCAGCAGCGTAGAGGAGGACACTGAAGCTTTCTTT. Its translation is CASSVEEDTEAFF. This chain connects TRBV9 to TRBJ1-1, with unresolved D. Trimming removed 0 bases from V and 3 bases from J, with 6 bases in between. CDR3 size: 13 residues. The germline V gene has CDR1 SGDLS and CDR2 YYNGEE.

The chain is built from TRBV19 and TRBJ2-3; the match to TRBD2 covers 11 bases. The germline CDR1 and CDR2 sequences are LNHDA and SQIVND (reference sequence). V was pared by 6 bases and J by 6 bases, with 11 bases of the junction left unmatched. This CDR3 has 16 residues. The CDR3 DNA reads TGTGCCAGTAGATTGGTGGCTAGCGGGGGGCGGGATACGCAGTATTTT. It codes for CASRLVASGGRDTQYF.

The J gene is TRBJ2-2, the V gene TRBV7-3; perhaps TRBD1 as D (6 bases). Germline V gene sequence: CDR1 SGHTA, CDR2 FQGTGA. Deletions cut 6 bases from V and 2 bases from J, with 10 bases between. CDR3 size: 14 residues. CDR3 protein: CASRRTANTGELFF. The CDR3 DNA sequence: TGTGCCAGCAGGCGGACAGCTAACACCGGGGAGCTGTTTTTT.

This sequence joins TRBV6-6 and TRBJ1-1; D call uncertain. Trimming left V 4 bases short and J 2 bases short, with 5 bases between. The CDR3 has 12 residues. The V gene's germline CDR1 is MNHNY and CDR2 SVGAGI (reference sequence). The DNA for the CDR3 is TGTGCCAGCAGTTCTACTAACACTGAAGCTTTCTTT. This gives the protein CASSSTNTEAFF.

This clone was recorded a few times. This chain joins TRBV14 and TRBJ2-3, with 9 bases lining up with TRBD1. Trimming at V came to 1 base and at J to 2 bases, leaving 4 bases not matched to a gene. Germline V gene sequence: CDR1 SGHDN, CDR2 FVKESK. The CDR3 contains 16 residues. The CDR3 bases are TGTGCCAGCAGCCAAGCCGGGACAGGGCACACAGATACGCAGTATTTT. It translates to CASSQAGTGHTDTQYF. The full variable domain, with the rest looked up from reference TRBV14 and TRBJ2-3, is EAGVTQFPSHSVIEKGQTVTLRCDPISGHDNLYWYRRVMGKEIKFLLHFVKESKQDESGMPNNRFLAERTGGTYSTLKVQPAELEDSGVYFCASSQAGTGHTDTQYFGPGTRLTVL.

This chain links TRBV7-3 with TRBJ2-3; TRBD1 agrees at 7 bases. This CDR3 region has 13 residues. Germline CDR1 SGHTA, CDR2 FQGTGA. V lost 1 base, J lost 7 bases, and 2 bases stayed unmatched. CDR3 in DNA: TGTGCCAGCAGCTTAAGACAGGGACATACGCAGTATTTT. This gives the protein CASSLRQGHTQYF.

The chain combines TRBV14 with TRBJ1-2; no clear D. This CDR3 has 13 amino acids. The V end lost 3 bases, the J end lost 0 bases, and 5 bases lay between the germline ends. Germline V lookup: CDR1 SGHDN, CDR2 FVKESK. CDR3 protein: CASSQAPNYGYTF. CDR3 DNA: TGTGCCAGCAGCCAGGCTCCTAACTATGGCTACACCTTC.

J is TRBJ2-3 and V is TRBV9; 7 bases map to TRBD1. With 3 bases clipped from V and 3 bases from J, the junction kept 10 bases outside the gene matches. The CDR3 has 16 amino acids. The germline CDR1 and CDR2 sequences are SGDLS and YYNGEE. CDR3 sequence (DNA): TGTGCCAGCAGCGACATCCAGGGGGTTCTTACAGATACGCAGTATTTT. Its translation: CASSDIQGVLTDTQYF.

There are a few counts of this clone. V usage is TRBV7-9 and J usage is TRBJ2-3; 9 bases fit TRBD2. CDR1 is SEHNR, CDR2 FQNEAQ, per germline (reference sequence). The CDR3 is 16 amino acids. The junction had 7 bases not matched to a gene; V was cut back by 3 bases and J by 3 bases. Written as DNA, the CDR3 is TGTGCCAGCAGCTTCCCCGGTCTAGCGGGAACAGATACGCAGTATTTT. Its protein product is CASSFPGLAGTDTQYF.

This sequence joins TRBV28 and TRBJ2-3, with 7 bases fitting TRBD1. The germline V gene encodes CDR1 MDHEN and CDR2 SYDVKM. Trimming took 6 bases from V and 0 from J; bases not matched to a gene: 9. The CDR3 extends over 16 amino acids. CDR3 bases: TGTGCCAGCAGGAGACAGGGCTCCACTAGCACAGATACGCAGTATTTT. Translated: CASRRQGSTSTDTQYF.

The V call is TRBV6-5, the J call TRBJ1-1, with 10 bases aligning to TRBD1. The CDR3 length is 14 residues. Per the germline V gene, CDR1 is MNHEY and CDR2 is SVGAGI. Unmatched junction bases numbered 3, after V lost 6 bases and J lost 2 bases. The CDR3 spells CASSGTGENTEAFF. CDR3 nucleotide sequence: TGTGCCAGCAGCGGGACAGGGGAAAACACTGAAGCTTTCTTT.

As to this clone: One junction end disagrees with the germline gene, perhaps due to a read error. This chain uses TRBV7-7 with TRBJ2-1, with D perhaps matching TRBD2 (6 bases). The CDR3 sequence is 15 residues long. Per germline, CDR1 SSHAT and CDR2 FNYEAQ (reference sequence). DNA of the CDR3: TGTGCTAGCAGCTTAGGCTCGGGAGCCCACAATGAGCAGTTCTTC. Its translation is CASSLGSGAHNEQFF.

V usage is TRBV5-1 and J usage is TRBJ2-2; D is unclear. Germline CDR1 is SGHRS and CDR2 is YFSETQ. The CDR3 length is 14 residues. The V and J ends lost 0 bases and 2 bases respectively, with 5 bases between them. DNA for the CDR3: TGCGCCAGCAGCTTGGAGCCAAACACCGGGGAGCTGTTTTTT. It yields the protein CASSLEPNTGELFF.

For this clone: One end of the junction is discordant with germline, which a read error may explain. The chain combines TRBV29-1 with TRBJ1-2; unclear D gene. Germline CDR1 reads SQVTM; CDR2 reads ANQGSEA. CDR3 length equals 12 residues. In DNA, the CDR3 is TGCAGCGTTGAATCAAGTAACTATGGCTACACTTTC. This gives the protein CSVESSNYGYTF.

As DNA, the CDR3 is TGTGCCAGCAGCGAGGACAGGCGCACCGGGGAGCTGTTTTTT. Translating gives CASSEDRRTGELFF. The V gene is TRBV11-3, the J gene TRBJ2-2, with 7 bases identical to TRBD1. Looked up from germline, CDR1 is SGHNT and CDR2 is YENEEA. Trimming at V came to 5 bases and at J to 4 bases, leaving 4 bases not matched to a gene. The CDR3 has 14 amino acids.

CDR3 sequence (DNA): TGTGCCAGCAATGGCCCGTACACTGAAGCTTTCTTT. Translating it yields CASNGPYTEAFF. The gene calls are TRBV25-1 and TRBJ1-1, with D hard to call. Germline V gene sequence: CDR1 MGHDK, CDR2 SYGVNS. Trimming left V 7 bases short and J 3 bases short, with 9 bases between. This CDR3 spans 12 amino acids.

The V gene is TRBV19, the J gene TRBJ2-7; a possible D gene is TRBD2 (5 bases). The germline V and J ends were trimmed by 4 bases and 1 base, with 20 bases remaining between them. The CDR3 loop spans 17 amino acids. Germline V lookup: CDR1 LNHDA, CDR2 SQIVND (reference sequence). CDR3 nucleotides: TGTGCCAGTAGTACCCCCCGGCACGCTTCGGGGTCCTACGAGCAGTACTTC. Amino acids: CASSTPRHASGSYEQYF.

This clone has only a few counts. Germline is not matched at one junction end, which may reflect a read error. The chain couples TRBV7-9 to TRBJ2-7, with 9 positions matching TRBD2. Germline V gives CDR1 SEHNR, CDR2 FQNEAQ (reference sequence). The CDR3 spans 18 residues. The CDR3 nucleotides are TGTTCCAGCAGAAGGGGGGCTAGCGGGACTAAGGGCAGCTACGAGCAGTACTTC. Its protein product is CSSRRGASGTKGSYEQYF.

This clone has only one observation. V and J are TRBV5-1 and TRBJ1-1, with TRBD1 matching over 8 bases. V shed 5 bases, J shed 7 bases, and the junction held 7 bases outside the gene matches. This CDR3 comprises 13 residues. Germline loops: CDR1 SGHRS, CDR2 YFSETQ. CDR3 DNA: TGCGCCAGCAGTTCTGACAGGGGTATTGAAGCTTTCTTT. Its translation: CASSSDRGIEAFF.